These 14 T cell receptor beta chains came from one sample sequenced in a study of vaccination effects on CD4 cells after COVID-19. Antigen-specific CD4+ T cells were expanded with viral peptide pools in the ViraFEST assay before sequencing. Culturing for about 10 days preceded CD4+ T cell isolation. Nucleocapsid antibody tests were negative, and the vaccine recipients had no prior SARS-CoV-2 infection. TCRdb's table, derived via immunoSEQ multiplex PCR, lists solely in-frame clones and lacks some. The table includes about 63,000 clones, less than 80% detected once. For these receptors, no antigen is known. The specimen comprised CD4+ T cells from PBMCs cultured with HCoV-OC43 spike peptides, sampled before COVID-19 vaccination. Specified subset: HCoV-OC43 spike overlapping peptide pool stimulation. These receptors were collected from a human donor who received a COVID-19 vaccine.

V usage is TRBV12-3 or TRBV12-4 and J usage is TRBJ2-5, with D maybe TRBD1 (6 bases). Trimming took 3 bases from V and 5 from J, leaving 10 bases between them. This CDR3 has 13 amino acids. The CDR3 spells CASSLDRRETQYF. The CDR3 region has the DNA TGTGCCAGCAGTTTGGACAGAAGGGAGACCCAGTACTTC.

In regard to this clone: Germline is not matched at one junction end, which may reflect a read error. Other DNA sequences in this specimen translate into the identical CDR3. The gene calls are TRBV5-1 and TRBJ2-1, with D possibly being TRBD1 (5 bases). Germline V CDR1 and CDR2: SGHRS, YFSETQ. This CDR3 has 15 amino acids. The CDR3 reads CASSLGTGSYNEQFF. The DNA of the CDR3 is TGCGCCAGCAGCTTGGGCACAGGCTCCTATAATGAGCAGTTCTTC.

The chain uses TRBV10-1 and TRBJ2-2; TRBD2 agrees at 7 bases. V shed 6 bases, J shed 7 bases, and the junction held 5 bases outside the gene matches. This CDR3 region has 13 residues. Germline-derived CDR1 and CDR2 are WNHNN and SYGVQD (reference sequence). CDR3 residues: CASRATSSGELFF. CDR3 nucleotide sequence: TGCGCCAGCAGGGCGACTAGCAGCGGGGAGCTGTTTTTT.

This clone was observed once. This chain connects TRBV2 to TRBJ2-2, with no clear D. The V gene's germline CDR1 is SNHLY and CDR2 FYNNEI. CDR3 length equals 15 residues. V lost 4 bases and J lost 7, with 16 bases in between. Written as DNA, the CDR3 is TGTGCCAGCAGTGGGCACCTCCTACCCAGCGGGGAGCTGTTTTTT. Translating gives CASSGHLLPSGELFF. Full variable domain (missing parts from reference TRBV2 and TRBJ2-2): EPEVTQTPSHQVTQMGQEVILRCVPISNHLYFYWYRQILGQKVEFLVSFYNNEISEKSEIFDDQFSVERPDGSNFTLKIRSTKLEDSAMYFCASSGHLLPSGELFFGEGSRLTVL.

V gene TRBV6-6 combines with J gene TRBJ1-4; 7 nucleotides align to TRBD1. In germline, CDR1 is MNHNY, CDR2 SVGAGI (reference sequence). The V and J ends lost 8 bases and 5 bases, in that order; junction bases with no gene match: 8. This CDR3 region has 14 residues. CDR3 in amino acids: CASLRGPPNEKLFF. CDR3 coding DNA: TGTGCCAGCCTAAGGGGGCCGCCGAATGAAAAACTGTTTTTT.

This clone came up a few times. The chain uses TRBV19 and TRBJ1-1; 8 nucleotides line up with TRBD1. Germline values: CDR1 LNHDA, CDR2 SQIVND (reference sequence). The trim removed 5 bases at V and 0 bases at J, leaving 5 bases unmatched. The CDR3 sequence is 15 residues long. The CDR3 bases are TGTGCCAGTAGTGCCCAGGGACAGGTGAACACTGAAGCTTTCTTT. Its translation is CASSAQGQVNTEAFF.

This clone was counted only a few times. The CDR3 spells CATSRGPPSSGNTIYF. Written as DNA, the CDR3 is TGTGCCACCAGCAGAGGGCCGCCAAGCTCTGGAAACACCATATATTTT. The V and J genes are TRBV15 and TRBJ1-3, with D hard to call. The germline CDR1 and CDR2 sequences are LNHNV and YYDKDF (reference sequence). The CDR3 contains 16 residues. V was shortened by 1 base and J by 0 bases, with 10 bases between the two germline ends.

This chain links TRBV7-2 with TRBJ2-1; D remains unclear. This CDR3 spans 14 amino acids. Trimming shortened V by 2 bases and J by 0 bases, and 5 bases separated the two germline ends. The germline CDR1 and CDR2 sequences are SGHTA and FQGNSA. The CDR3 bases are TGTGCCAGCAGCTTATCTAGCTCCTACAATGAGCAGTTCTTC. Protein product: CASSLSSSYNEQFF.

The V and J genes are TRBV15 and TRBJ2-1; D is unresolved. Germline loops: CDR1 LNHNV, CDR2 YYDKDF (reference sequence). Trimming took off 1 base at V and 10 bases at J, with 11 bases between the two ends. There are 13 residues in the CDR3. CDR3 in amino acids: CATSRVPTNEQFF. The CDR3 DNA reads TGTGCCACCAGCAGAGTGCCAACTAACGAGCAGTTCTTC.

This chain uses TRBV7-3 with TRBJ1-1; perhaps TRBD1 as D (5 bases). Germline lookup yields CDR1 SGHTA and CDR2 FQGTGA. V shed 2 bases and J shed 2 bases, with 12 bases lying between them. The CDR3 loop spans 15 amino acids. The CDR3 nucleotides are TGTGCCAGCAGCTTATCCCCTCAGGGAAACACTGAAGCTTTCTTT. Its translation is CASSLSPQGNTEAFF.

The V and J genes are TRBV19 and TRBJ1-6; TRBD1 might be the D (6 bases). The CDR3 has 17 residues. V was pared by 4 bases and J by 1 base, with 14 bases between. In germline, CDR1 is LNHDA, CDR2 SQIVND (reference sequence). CDR3 DNA: TGTGCCAGTAGTACCCGACAGGACTTTTCCTATAATTCACCCCTCCACTTT. Translation: CASSTRQDFSYNSPLHF.

J is TRBJ1-2 and V is TRBV4-1, with D hard to call. V was cut by 0 bases and J by 7 bases, with 21 bases left in between. CDR1 and CDR2 from the germline V gene are MGHRA and YSYEKL. CDR3 size: 17 residues. In DNA form, the CDR3 reads TGCGCCAGCAGCCAAGAAGTAGCGGCCAGGAGACCCCCTGGCTACACCTTC. It specifies CASSQEVAARRPPGYTF.

The genes are TRBV7-2 and TRBJ2-3; D is perhaps TRBD2 (6 bases). CDR1 and CDR2 from the germline V gene are SGHTA and FQGNSA. V was shortened by 1 base and J by 7 bases, with 12 bases between the two germline ends. The CDR3 is 14 residues long. The DNA for the CDR3 is TGTGCCAGCAGCTTAGGGGGGGATGCGAATACGCAGTATTTT. It is translated as CASSLGGDANTQYF.

The V and J genes are TRBV3-1 (or the pseudogene TRBV3-2) and TRBJ1-1, with D perhaps TRBD1 (5 bases). CDR1 and CDR2 (germline): LGHDT, YNNKEL (reference sequence). Trimming took off 1 base at V and 4 bases at J, with 10 bases between the two ends. CDR3 size: 14 residues. The CDR3 nucleotides read TGTGCCAGCAGCCAAGCAGGGCTAGGCACTGAAGCTTTCTTT. Translating gives CASSQAGLGTEAFF.